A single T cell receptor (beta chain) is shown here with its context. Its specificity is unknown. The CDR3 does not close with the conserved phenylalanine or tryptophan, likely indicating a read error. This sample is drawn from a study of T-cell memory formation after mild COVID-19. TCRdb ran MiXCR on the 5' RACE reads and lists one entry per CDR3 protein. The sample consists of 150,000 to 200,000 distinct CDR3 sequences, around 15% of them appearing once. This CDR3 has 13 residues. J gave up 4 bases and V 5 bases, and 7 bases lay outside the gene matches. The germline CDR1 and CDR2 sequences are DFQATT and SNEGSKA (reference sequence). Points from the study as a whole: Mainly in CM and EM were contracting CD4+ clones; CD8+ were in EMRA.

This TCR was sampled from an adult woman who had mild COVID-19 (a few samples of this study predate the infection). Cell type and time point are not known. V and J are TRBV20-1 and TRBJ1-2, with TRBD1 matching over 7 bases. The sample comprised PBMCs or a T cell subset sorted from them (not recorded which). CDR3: CSAAPQGFYGYTL. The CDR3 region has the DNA TGCAGTGCTGCGCCACAGGGGTTCTATGGCTACACCTTA.